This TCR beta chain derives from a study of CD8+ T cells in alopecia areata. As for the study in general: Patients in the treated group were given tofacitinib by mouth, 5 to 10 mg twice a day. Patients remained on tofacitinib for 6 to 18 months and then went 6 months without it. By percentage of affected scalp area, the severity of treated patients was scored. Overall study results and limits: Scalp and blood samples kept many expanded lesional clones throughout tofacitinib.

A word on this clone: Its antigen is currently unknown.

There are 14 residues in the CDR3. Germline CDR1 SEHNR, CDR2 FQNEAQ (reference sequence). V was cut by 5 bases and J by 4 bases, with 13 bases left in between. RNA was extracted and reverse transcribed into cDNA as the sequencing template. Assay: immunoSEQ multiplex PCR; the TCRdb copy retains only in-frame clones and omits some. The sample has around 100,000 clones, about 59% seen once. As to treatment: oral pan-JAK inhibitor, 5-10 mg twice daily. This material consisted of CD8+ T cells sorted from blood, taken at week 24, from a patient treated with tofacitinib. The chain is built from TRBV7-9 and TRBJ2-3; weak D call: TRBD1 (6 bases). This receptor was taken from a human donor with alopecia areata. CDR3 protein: CASSPIQGPDTQYF. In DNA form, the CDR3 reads TGTGCCAGCAGCCCAATACAGGGCCCAGATACGCAGTATTTT.